The next 14 T cell receptor beta chains were all read from a single sample in a study of human T cells and chemical hapten exposure. Documented time point: pre-sensitization, week 0. Stated treatment: therapeutic diphenylcyclopropenone sensitization with weekly scalp DPC. MiXCR, applied by TCRdb to the RACE reads, yields one record per CDR3 protein. Found here are fewer than 70,000 distinct CDR3 sequences, approximately 10% of them singletons; the top ten hold 5.2%. This specimen was whole blood, taken in connection with sensitization to the hapten diphenylcyclopropenone (DPC). The receptors originated from a woman aged 45-60 years with alopecia areata. Some clones in this sample may be carry-over from other donors' samples.

CDR3 region: CASSLMTAYGYTF. CDR3 DNA: TGCGCCAGCAGCCTGATGACAGCCTATGGCTACACCTTC. The rearrangement uses TRBV5-1 and TRBJ1-2, with D perhaps matching TRBD1 (5 bases). V lost 4 bases and J 4 bases, leaving 11 bases between the germline ends. CDR3 length: 13 residues. CDR1 is SGHRS and CDR2 is YFSETQ in the germline V gene.

Ten or more counts support this clonotype. The rearrangement uses TRBV11-2 and TRBJ2-7; D tentatively reads TRBD1 or TRBD2 (6 bases each). The germline V and J ends were trimmed by 5 bases and 5 bases, with 19 bases remaining between them. The CDR3 has 15 residues. In germline, CDR1 is SGHAT, CDR2 FQNNGV. CDR3 region: CASSPWGAAVHEQYF. CDR3 coding DNA: TGTGCCAGCAGCCCCTGGGGGGCTGCAGTCCACGAGCAGTACTTC.

The DNA for the CDR3 is TGCGCCAGCGGGCAGGGAAATGAGCAGTTCTTC. It encodes CASGQGNEQFF. The rearrangement uses TRBV10-2 and TRBJ2-1; possibly TRBD1 for D (5 bases). Trimming shortened V by 8 bases and J by 7 bases, and 9 bases separated the two germline ends. Germline assignment: CDR1 WSHSY and CDR2 SAAADI. This CDR3 contains 11 residues.

V and J are TRBV7-2 and TRBJ2-7; D is unresolved. Per germline, CDR1 SGHTA and CDR2 FQGNSA. This CDR3 contains 14 residues. V was pared by 1 base and J by 6 bases, with 13 bases between. The CDR3 region is CASSLETRFSEQYF. CDR3 sequence (DNA): TGTGCCAGCAGCTTAGAAACTCGCTTCTCCGAGCAGTACTTC.

The chain employs TRBV19 and TRBJ2-7, with D tentatively TRBD2 (5 bases). Trimming left V 6 bases short and J 5 bases short, with 17 bases between. Germline CDR1 and CDR2: LNHDA and SQIVND (reference sequence). This CDR3 has 14 amino acids. The CDR3 reads CASSGGPKGDEQYF. The CDR3 nucleotides read TGTGCCAGTAGCGGTGGCCCCAAGGGAGACGAGCAGTACTTC.

This chain connects TRBV29-1 to TRBJ2-5; D not resolved. Trimming took off 4 bases at V and 5 bases at J, with 8 bases between the two ends. Germline assignment: CDR1 SQVTM and CDR2 ANQGSEA. The CDR3 length is 11 residues. CDR3 residues: CSVVIGETQYF. CDR3 coding DNA: TGCAGCGTTGTGATCGGGGAGACCCAGTACTTC.

In this sample, this clonotype turned up a few times. V and J are TRBV18 and TRBJ2-7, with 10 bases aligning to TRBD1. Germline V CDR1 and CDR2: KGHSH, LQKENI. CDR3 length: 13 residues. V dropped 6 bases and J dropped 6; count of bases not matched to a gene: 5. In nucleotides, the CDR3 is TGTGCCAGCTCCCCAGGGACAGGGGCCGAGCAGTACTTC. This codes for CASSPGTGAEQYF.

This clonotype was seen a handful of times. V gene TRBV18 combines with J gene TRBJ2-1; 8 bases agree with TRBD2. The CDR3 length is 16 residues. The junction had 8 bases not matched to a gene; V was cut back by 1 base and J by 6 bases. Germline V gene lookup returns CDR1 KGHSH and CDR2 LQKENI. CDR3 sequence reads: CASSPRNGRAVNEQFF. Written as DNA, the CDR3 is TGTGCCAGCTCACCACGAAACGGGAGGGCCGTCAATGAGCAGTTCTTC.

This clonotype was seen ten or more times. The chain uses TRBV6-4 and TRBJ1-6; 10 nucleotides line up with TRBD1. Germline V lookup: CDR1 MRHNA, CDR2 SNTAGT. CDR3 length: 15 residues. With V trimmed by 7 bases and J by 10 bases, 10 bases remained unmatched. The DNA of the CDR3 is TGTGCCAGCACCGTACTGGGACAGGGGAAGTCACCCCTCCACTTT. Its translation is CASTVLGQGKSPLHF.

This clonotype turned up a few times. CDR3 sequence reads: CATTSTGGANVLTF. In nucleotides, the CDR3 is TGTGCCACCACCTCGACGGGTGGGGCCAACGTCCTGACTTTC. The rearrangement uses TRBV15 and TRBJ2-6, with no clear D. V lost 7 bases and J lost 3, with 10 bases in between. Germline V lookup: CDR1 LNHNV, CDR2 YYDKDF (reference sequence). The CDR3 contains 14 residues.

This clonotype was seen repeatedly, ten times or more. The chain carries TRBV4-3 and TRBJ2-3; maybe TRBD1 (5 bases). The CDR3 is made up of 16 amino acids. In germline, CDR1 is LGHNA, CDR2 YSLEER. The V and J ends lost 4 bases and 2 bases respectively, with 16 bases between them. The CDR3 spells CASSLLNGRATDTQYF. DNA for the CDR3: TGCGCCAGCAGCCTCCTAAACGGCAGGGCCACAGATACGCAGTATTTT.

This clonotype was picked up a small number of times. The CDR3: CASRRGGSYNEQFF. The CDR3 DNA sequence: TGCGCCAGCAGGAGGGGGGGCTCCTACAATGAGCAGTTCTTC. The chain is built from TRBV10-2 and TRBJ2-1, with a weak D call TRBD2 (7 bases). V lost 6 bases, J lost 0 bases, and 9 bases lay in between. There are 14 residues in the CDR3. Germline V gene data show CDR1 as WSHSY and CDR2 as SAAADI.

This clonotype was recorded a few times. The chain combines TRBV6-6 with TRBJ2-5; D unresolved. V shed 1 base and J shed 1 base, with 7 bases lying between them. This CDR3 is built from 14 residues. Germline CDR1 and CDR2: MNHNY and SVGAGI (reference sequence). CDR3 region: CASSYYGPQETQYF. CDR3 coding DNA: TGTGCCAGCAGTTACTATGGTCCCCAAGAGACCCAGTACTTC.

This clonotype was seen ten or more times. V is TRBV2 and J is TRBJ2-1, with D perhaps matching TRBD2 (5 bases). The V end was cut by 8 bases, the J end by 3 bases, with 11 bases between. The CDR3 covers 13 residues. The germline V gene encodes CDR1 SNHLY and CDR2 FYNNEI. This chain's CDR3 is CASAGGGYNEQFF. CDR3 nucleotides: TGTGCCAGCGCGGGCGGAGGCTACAATGAGCAGTTCTTC.